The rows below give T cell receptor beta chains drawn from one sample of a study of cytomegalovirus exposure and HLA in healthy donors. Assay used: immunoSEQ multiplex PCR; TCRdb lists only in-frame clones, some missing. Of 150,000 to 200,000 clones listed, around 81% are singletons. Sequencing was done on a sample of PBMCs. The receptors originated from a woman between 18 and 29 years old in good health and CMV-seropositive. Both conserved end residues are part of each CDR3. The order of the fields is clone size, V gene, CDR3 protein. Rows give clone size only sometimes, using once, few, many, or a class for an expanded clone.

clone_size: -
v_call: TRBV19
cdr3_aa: CASSIDLGYMNTEAFF

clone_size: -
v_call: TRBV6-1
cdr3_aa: CASSEVLGQGGGDTQYF

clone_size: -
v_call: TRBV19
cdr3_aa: CASSSGGGGQETQYF

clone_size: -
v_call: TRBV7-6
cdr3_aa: CASSLEVAGNTGELFF

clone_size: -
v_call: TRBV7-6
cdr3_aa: CASSSLAGPYNEQFF

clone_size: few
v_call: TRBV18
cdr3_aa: CASSPYSMNTEAFF

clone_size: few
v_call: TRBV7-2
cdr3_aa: CASSPRASDRGLSGNTIYF

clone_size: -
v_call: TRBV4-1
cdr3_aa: CASSQVGGQETQYF

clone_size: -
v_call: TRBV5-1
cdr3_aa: CASSVTGVSYEQYF

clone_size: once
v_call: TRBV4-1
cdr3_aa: CASSENYRDEAFF

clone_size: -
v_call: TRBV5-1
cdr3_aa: CASSPRTSRSTDTQYF

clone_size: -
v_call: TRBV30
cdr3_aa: CAWSVLAVRETQYF

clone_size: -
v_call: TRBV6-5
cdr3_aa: CASARGYEQYF

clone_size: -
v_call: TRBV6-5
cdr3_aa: CASSYVQANEKLFF

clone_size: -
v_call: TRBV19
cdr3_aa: CASSIGIQGPYGYTF

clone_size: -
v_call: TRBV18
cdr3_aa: CASSPQQGYQETQYF

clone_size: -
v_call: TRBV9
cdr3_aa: CASSVSGGADTGELFF

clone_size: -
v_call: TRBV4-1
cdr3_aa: CASRRGQGIKVDEKLFF

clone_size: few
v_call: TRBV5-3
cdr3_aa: CARSLARTGGDTEAFF

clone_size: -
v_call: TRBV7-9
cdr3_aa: CASSFPQTTNEKLFF

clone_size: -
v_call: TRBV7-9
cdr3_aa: CASSTPGHKNTEAFF

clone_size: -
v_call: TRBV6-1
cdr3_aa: CASRPAEFYEQYF

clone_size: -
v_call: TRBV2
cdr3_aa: CASSEAITGDQETQYF

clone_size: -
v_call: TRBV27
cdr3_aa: CASSFRGSNSPLHF

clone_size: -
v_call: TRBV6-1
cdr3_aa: CASSATGQETQYF

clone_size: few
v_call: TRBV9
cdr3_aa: CASSVGVSGQRYNEQFF

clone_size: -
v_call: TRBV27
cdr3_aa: CASSPPGQGVTEAFF

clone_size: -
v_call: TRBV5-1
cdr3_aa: CASSLTGDTEAFF

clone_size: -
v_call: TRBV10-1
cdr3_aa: CASSESGTKTDTQYF

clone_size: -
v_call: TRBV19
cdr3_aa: CASSIQDTQPQHF

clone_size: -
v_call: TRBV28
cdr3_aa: CASSSWGVNEKLFF

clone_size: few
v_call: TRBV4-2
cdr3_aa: CASSQGWGGEAQYF

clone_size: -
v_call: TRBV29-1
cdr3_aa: CSVERDRGPDTQYF

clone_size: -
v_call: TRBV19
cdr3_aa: CASSDGQGALYEQYF

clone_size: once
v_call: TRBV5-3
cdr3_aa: CARSLASGADTQYF

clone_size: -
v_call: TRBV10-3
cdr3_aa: CAISVSAYNEQFF

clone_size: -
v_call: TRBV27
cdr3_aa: CASALTGSDTQYF

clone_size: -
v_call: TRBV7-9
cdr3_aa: CASSPEGQGRAGYTF

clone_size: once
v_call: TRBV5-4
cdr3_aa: CASRPPRGLATEAFF

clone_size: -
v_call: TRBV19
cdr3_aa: CASSIPPGLNYGYTF

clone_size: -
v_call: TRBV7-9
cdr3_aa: CASSRTGTVGSPLHF

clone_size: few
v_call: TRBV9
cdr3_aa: CASSVAFTGELFF

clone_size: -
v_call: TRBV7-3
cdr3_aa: CASSTSSGVTGELFF

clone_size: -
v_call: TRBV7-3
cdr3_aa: CASSDAGTSGETQYF

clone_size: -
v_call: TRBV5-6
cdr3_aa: CASSLLGSYGYTF

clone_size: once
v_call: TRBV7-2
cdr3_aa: CASSPSGGVYNEQFF

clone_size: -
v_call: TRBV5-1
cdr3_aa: CASSWAGGQGGGETQYF

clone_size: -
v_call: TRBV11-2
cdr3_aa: CASSYTSSSYEQYF

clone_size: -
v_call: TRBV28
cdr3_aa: CASSFDRVRYEQYF

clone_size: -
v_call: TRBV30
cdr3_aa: CAWTGLSEAFF

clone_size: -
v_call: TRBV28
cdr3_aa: CASSLSHTDTQYF